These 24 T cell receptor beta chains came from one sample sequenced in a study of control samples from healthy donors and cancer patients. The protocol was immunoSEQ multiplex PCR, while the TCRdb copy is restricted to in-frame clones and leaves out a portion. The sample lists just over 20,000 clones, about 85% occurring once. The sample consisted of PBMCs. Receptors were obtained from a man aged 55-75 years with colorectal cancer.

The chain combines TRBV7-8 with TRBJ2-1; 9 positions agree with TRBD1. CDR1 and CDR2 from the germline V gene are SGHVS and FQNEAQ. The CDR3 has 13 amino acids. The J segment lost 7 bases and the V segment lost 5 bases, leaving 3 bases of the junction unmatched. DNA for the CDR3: TGTGCCAGCAGCCGGGACAGGGCTAATGAGCAGTTCTTC. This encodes CASSRDRANEQFF.

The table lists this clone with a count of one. CDR3 sequence (DNA): TGTGCCAGCAGCCAGACAGACGAGCCCCAGCATTTT. Its protein product is CASSQTDEPQHF. The chain recombines TRBV7-2 with TRBJ1-5, with D possibly TRBD1 on 5 matching bases. The V end lost 5 bases, the J end lost 8 bases, and 10 bases lay between the germline ends. This CDR3 region has 12 residues. Germline CDR1 reads SGHTA; CDR2 reads FQGNSA.

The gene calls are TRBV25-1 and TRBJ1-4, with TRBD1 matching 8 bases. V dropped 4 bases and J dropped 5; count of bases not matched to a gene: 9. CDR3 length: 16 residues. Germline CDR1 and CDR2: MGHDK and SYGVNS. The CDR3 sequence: CASSAYGQGSNEKLFF. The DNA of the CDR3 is TGTGCCAGCAGTGCCTATGGACAGGGTTCGAATGAAAAACTGTTTTTT.

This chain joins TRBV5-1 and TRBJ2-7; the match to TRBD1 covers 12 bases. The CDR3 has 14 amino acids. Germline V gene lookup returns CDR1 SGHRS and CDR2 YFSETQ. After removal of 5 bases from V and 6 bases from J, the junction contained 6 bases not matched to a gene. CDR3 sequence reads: CASSPGTGGREQYF. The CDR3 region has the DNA TGCGCCAGCAGTCCCGGGACAGGGGGCCGCGAGCAGTACTTC. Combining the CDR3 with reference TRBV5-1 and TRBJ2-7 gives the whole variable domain KAGVTQTPRYLIKTRGQQVTLSCSPISGHRSVSWYQQTPGQGLQFLFEYFSETQRNKGNFPGRFSGRQFSNSRSEMNVSTLELGDSALYLCASSPGTGGREQYFGPGTRLTVT.

CDR3 DNA: TGTGCCAGCAGCTTAGGCGGATTAGGGGGAAAGAACTATGGCTACACCTTC. Its protein is CASSLGGLGGKNYGYTF. The chain couples TRBV7-2 to TRBJ1-2, with D perhaps matching TRBD1 (6 bases). The V gene's germline CDR1 is SGHTA and CDR2 FQGNSA. This CDR3 is built from 17 residues. V was shortened by 1 base and J by 2 bases, with 17 bases between the two germline ends.

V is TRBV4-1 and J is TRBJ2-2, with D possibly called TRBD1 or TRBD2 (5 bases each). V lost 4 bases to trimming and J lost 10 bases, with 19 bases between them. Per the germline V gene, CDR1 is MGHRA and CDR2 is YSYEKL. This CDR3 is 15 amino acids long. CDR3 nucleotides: TGCGCCAGCAGCCGAGACCGGGACCCTATGATGGAGCTGTTTTTT. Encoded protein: CASSRDRDPMMELFF.

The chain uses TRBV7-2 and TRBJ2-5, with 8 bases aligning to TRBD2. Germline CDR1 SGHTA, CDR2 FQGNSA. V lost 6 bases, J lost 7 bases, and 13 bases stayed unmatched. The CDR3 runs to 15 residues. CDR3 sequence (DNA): TGTGCCAGCAGAGTATCCGGGGGGGCCAGTTGGACCCAGTACTTC. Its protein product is CASRVSGGASWTQYF.

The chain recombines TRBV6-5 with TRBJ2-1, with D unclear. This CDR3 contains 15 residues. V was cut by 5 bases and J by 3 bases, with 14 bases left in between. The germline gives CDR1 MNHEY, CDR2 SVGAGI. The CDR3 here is CASSLDSNYYNEQFF. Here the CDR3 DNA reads TGTGCCAGCAGTCTCGACTCAAATTACTACAATGAGCAGTTCTTC.

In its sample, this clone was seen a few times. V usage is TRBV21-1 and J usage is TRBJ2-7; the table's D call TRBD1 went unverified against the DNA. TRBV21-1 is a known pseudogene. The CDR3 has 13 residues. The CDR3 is CASSIPRQYEQYV. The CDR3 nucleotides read TGTGCCAGCAGCATCCCCCGACAGTACGAGCAGTACGTC.

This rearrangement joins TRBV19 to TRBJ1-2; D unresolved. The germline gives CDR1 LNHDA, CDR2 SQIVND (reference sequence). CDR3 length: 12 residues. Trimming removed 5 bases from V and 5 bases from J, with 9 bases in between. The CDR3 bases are TGTGCCAGTAGTGCAGACTGGTATGGCTACACCTTC. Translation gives CASSADWYGYTF. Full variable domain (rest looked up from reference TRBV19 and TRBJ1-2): DGGITQSPKYLFRKEGQNVTLSCEQNLNHDAMYWYRQDPGQGLRLIYYSQIVNDFQKGDIAEGYSVSREKKESFPLTVTSAQKNPTAFYLCASSADWYGYTFGSGTRLTVV.

CDR3 DNA: TGTGCCAGCTCACCGGCTACGAACACCGGGGAGCTGTTTTTT. Translated, it gives CASSPATNTGELFF. This sequence joins TRBV18 and TRBJ2-2; no clear D. This CDR3 has 14 amino acids. V gave up 3 bases and J gave up 0 bases, with 5 bases separating them. CDR1 is KGHSH, CDR2 LQKENI, per germline.

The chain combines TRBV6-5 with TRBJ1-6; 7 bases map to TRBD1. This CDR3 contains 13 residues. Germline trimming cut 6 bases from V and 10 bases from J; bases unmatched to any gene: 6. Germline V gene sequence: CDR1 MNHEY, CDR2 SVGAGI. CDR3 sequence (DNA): TGTGCCAGCAGACCAGGGGGACGGTCACCCCTCCACTTT. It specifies CASRPGGRSPLHF.

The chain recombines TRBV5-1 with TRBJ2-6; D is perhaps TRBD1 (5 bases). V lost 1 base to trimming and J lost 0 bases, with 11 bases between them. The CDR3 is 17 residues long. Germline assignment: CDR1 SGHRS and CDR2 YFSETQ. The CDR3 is CASSLTGGNSGANVLTF. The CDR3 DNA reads TGCGCCAGCAGCTTGACAGGCGGAAACTCTGGGGCCAACGTCCTGACTTTC.

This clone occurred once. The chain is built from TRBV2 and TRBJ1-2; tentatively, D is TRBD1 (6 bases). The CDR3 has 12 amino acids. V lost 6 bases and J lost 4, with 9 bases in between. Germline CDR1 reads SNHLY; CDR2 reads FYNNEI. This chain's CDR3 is CASSGQSYGYTF. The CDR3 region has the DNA TGTGCCAGCAGCGGACAGTCCTATGGCTACACCTTC. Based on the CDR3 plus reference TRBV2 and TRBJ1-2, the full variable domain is EPEVTQTPSHQVTQMGQEVILRCVPISNHLYFYWYRQILGQKVEFLVSFYNNEISEKSEIFDDQFSVERPDGSNFTLKIRSTKLEDSAMYFCASSGQSYGYTFGSGTRLTVV.

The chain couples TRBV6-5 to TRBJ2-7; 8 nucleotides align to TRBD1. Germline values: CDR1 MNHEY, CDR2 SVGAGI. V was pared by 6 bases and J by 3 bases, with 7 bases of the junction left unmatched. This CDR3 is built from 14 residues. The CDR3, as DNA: TGTGCCAGCAGCCGCGCCGGGACAGGCTACGAGCAGTACGTC. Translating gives CASSRAGTGYEQYV.

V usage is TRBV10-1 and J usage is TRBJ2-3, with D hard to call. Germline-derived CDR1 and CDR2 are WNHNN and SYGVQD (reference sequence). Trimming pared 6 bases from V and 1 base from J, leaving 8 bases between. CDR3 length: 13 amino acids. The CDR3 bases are TGCGCCAGCAGCGCCTCGGGCACAGATACGCAGTATTTT. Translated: CASSASGTDTQYF.

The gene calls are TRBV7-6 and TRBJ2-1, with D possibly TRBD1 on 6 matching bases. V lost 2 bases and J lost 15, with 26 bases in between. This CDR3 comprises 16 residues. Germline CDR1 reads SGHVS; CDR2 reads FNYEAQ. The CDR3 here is CASSLPARTVDQRLFF. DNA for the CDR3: TGTGCCAGCAGCTTACCCGCGCGGACAGTCGATCAACGCCTGTTCTTC. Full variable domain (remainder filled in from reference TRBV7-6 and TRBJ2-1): GAGVSQSPRYKVTKRGQDVALRCDPISGHVSLYWYRQALGQGPEFLTYFNYEAQQDKSGLPNDRFSAERPEGSISTLTIQRTEQRDSAMYRCASSLPARTVDQRLFFGPGTRLTVL.

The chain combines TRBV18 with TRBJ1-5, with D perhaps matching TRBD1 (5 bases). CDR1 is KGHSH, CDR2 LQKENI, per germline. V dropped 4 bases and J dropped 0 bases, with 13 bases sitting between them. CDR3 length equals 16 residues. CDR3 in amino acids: CASSLTGRLSNQPQHF. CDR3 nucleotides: TGTGCCAGCTCACTTACAGGACGGCTTAGCAATCAGCCCCAGCATTTT.

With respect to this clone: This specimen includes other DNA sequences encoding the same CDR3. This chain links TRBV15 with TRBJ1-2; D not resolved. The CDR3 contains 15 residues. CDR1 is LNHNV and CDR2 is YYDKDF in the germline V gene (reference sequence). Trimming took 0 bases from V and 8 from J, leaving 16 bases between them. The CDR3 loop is CATSRDRVVSYGYTF. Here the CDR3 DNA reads TGTGCCACCAGCAGAGACCGAGTGGTCTCCTACGGCTACACCTTC.

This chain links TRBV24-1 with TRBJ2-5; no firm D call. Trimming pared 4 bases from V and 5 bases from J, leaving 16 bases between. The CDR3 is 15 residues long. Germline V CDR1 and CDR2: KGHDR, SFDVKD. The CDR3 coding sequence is TGTGCCACCAGTGACCCCGGCCTCGAACGGGAGACCCAGTACTTC. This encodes CATSDPGLERETQYF.

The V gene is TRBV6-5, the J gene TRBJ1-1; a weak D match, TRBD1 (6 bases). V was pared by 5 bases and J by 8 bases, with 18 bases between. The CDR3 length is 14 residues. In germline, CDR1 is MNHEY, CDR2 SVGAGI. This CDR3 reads CASSPIYRVDEAFF. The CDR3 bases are TGTGCCAGCAGTCCGATATACAGGGTCGACGAAGCTTTCTTT.

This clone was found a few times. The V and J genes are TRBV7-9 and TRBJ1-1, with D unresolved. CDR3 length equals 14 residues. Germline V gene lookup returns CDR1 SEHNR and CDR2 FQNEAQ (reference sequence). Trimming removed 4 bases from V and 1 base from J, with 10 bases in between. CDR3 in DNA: TGTGCCAGCAGCTCCCTGCAGCCGAACACTGAAGCTTTCTTT. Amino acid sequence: CASSSLQPNTEAFF.

The CDR3 is CASRGSRVVGETQYF. Written as DNA, the CDR3 is TGTGCCAGCAGGGGTAGTAGGGTTGTTGGAGAGACCCAGTACTTC. The rearrangement links TRBV27 to TRBJ2-5, with D hard to call. Germline assignment: CDR1 MNHEY and CDR2 SMNVEV (reference sequence). The V and J ends lost 6 bases and 4 bases respectively, with 18 bases between them. The CDR3 has 15 residues.

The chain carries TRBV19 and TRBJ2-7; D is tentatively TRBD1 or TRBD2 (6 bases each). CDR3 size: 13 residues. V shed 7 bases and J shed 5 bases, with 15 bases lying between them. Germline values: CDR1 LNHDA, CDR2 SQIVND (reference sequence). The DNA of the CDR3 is TGTGCCAGTACAGGGGAGGTAGCACACGAGCAGTACGTC. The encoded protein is CASTGEVAHEQYV.